This T cell receptor beta chain emerged from a study of glioma-infiltrating T cells after dendritic cell vaccination. Up to 2 ug genomic DNA was used for TCRB CDR3 amplification. Clones were sequenced by immunoSEQ multiplex PCR, and TCRdb holds only the in-frame ones, with some missing. The data show over 90,000 clones, roughly 79% seen once. The V segment lost 9 bases and the J segment 3 bases; nucleotides outside the gene matches: 11. The CDR3 spans 15 residues. The germline V gene has CDR1 SGDLS and CDR2 YYNGEE. The rearrangement uses TRBV9 and TRBJ2-7; 11 positions agree with TRBD1. This sequence originates from a human donor with glioblastoma. This specimen was blood, taken before dendritic cell vaccination. The CDR3 region is CAIRNSGTGGYEQYF. For the CDR3, the DNA is TGTGCCATCAGAAATTCCGGGACAGGGGGCTACGAGCAGTACTTC.